What follows are 21 T cell receptor beta chains derived from one specimen sequenced in a study of T-cell reconstitution after alpha-beta-depleted transplantation in children. This sample's TCRbeta library carried unique molecular identifier barcodes. TCRdb independently ran MiXCR on the PCR reads; one entry per CDR3 protein. The data hold a few hundred thousand distinct CDR3 sequences, with 20% to 30% observed a single time. The sequencing here drew on PBMCs, mostly from graft donor cells, taken 360 days after TCRalphabeta/CD19-depleted stem cell transplant. The receptors were gathered from a female patient aged 2 to 10 who had a stem cell transplant for congenital amegakaryocytic thrombocytopenia, so the T cells may come from the graft donor.

CDR3 sequence: CASTRVSRDRVVGYTF. In DNA form, the CDR3 reads TGTGCCAGCACCCGGGTGAGCCGGGACAGGGTGGTTGGCTACACCTTC. This chain connects TRBV28 to TRBJ1-2; 9 nucleotides agree with TRBD1. In germline, CDR1 is MDHEN, CDR2 SYDVKM. The CDR3 covers 16 residues. The V and J ends lost 7 bases and 7 bases, in that order; junction bases with no gene match: 16.

The chain combines TRBV4-2 with TRBJ1-3, with TRBD1 matching over 9 bases. CDR1 LGHNA and CDR2 YNFKEQ come from the germline V gene. V lost 2 bases, J lost 0 bases, and 8 bases stayed unmatched. The CDR3 loop spans 18 amino acids. In DNA, the CDR3 is TGTGCCAGCAGCCAAAAACAGGGGGCTAAAATCTCTGGAAACACCATATATTTT. Translated, it gives CASSQKQGAKISGNTIYF.

This sequence joins TRBV20-1 and TRBJ2-5; D is perhaps TRBD2 (6 bases). This CDR3 is built from 12 residues. V was pared by 5 bases and J by 1 base, with 8 bases between. From germline, CDR1 is DFQATT and CDR2 SNEGSKA (reference sequence). In nucleotides, the CDR3 is TGCAGTGCTGGGGGGATCCAAGAGACCCAGTACTTC. Protein: CSAGGIQETQYF.

The V gene is TRBV20-1, the J gene TRBJ2-3; D not certain. The germline gives CDR1 DFQATT, CDR2 SNEGSKA (reference sequence). Trimming removed 1 base from V and 2 bases from J, with 7 bases in between. This CDR3 has 13 residues. DNA of the CDR3: TGCAGTGCTAGAGGCCCTCACACAGATACGCAGTATTTT. Protein: CSARGPHTDTQYF.

The V gene is TRBV24-1, the J gene TRBJ2-1, with D maybe TRBD1 (7 bases). The CDR3 sequence is 15 residues long. The V end was cut by 4 bases, the J end by 12 bases, with 21 bases between. Germline V CDR1 and CDR2: KGHDR, SFDVKD. The chain's CDR3 is CATSDPRTNQGGQFF. CDR3 sequence (DNA): TGTGCCACCAGTGACCCAAGAACCAACCAGGGGGGGCAGTTCTTC.

This clonotype was seen only a few times. The rearrangement uses TRBV10-1 and TRBJ2-1, with 9 bases lining up with TRBD1. V dropped 6 bases and J dropped 3; count of bases not matched to a gene: 6. The germline gives CDR1 WNHNN, CDR2 SYGVQD (reference sequence). The CDR3 totals 15 residues. The CDR3 DNA sequence: TGCGCCAGCAGCGCGGGACAGGGTTACTACAATGAGCAGTTCTTC. Translated, it gives CASSAGQGYYNEQFF.

This clonotype was recorded a few times. The chain is built from TRBV12-3 or TRBV12-4 and TRBJ2-1; possible D gene TRBD1, 5 bases. V lost 7 bases and J lost 2, with 12 bases in between. The CDR3 totals 14 residues. As DNA, the CDR3 is TGTGCCAGCACCTCCAGGGCCCCCTACAATGAGCAGTTCTTC. Encoded protein: CASTSRAPYNEQFF.

J is TRBJ2-3 and V is TRBV6-2 or TRBV6-3; TRBD2 agrees at 9 bases. After removal of 6 bases from V and 4 bases from J, the junction contained 8 bases not matched to a gene. This CDR3 has 15 amino acids. CDR1 and CDR2 from the germline V gene are MNHEY and SVGEGT. The CDR3 region is CASRIAGVRADTQYF. DNA of the CDR3: TGTGCCAGCAGAATAGCGGGAGTTCGGGCAGATACGCAGTATTTT.

The rearrangement joins TRBV7-6 to TRBJ2-7, with D possibly matching TRBD1 (6 bases). The CDR3 consists of 16 residues. Trimming pared 1 base from V and 0 bases from J, leaving 13 bases between. Germline V CDR1 and CDR2: SGHVS, FNYEAQ. The CDR3 coding sequence is TGTGCCAGCAGCTTAGGGACAGCTCAGAACTCCTACGAGCAGTACTTC. This sequence encodes CASSLGTAQNSYEQYF.

This rearrangement joins TRBV5-1 to TRBJ2-7; D not resolved. With 4 bases removed from V and 2 bases from J, the gap between germline ends came to 19 bases. This CDR3 has 16 amino acids. Germline lookup yields CDR1 SGHRS and CDR2 YFSETQ. The DNA of the CDR3 is TGCGCCAGCAGCCCACCCGACGGCGACGGTGCCTACGAGCAGTACTTC. It translates to CASSPPDGDGAYEQYF.

The sample holds many counts of this clonotype. The chain links TRBV29-1 to TRBJ2-7; D is uncertain. V lost 4 bases to trimming and J lost 6 bases, with 10 bases between them. This CDR3 contains 11 residues. Germline CDR1 reads SQVTM; CDR2 reads ANQGSEA. CDR3 sequence reads: CSVGYGPEQYF. DNA of the CDR3: TGCAGCGTTGGATATGGCCCCGAGCAGTACTTC.

This clonotype was seen more than once but under ten times. J is TRBJ1-2 and V is TRBV28, with D possibly being TRBD1 (6 bases). Germline loops: CDR1 MDHEN, CDR2 SYDVKM. This CDR3 has 20 residues. V was pared by 3 bases and J by 2 bases, with 28 bases between. CDR3 sequence reads: CASSLSPLIQFGGANYGYTF. CDR3 nucleotides: TGTGCCAGCAGTTTGAGTCCCTTAATTCAGTTCGGGGGGGCGAACTATGGCTACACCTTC.

The CDR3 DNA follows: TGTGCCAGCAGTTTGACAGGGTTCGCCTACGAGCAGTACTTC. Its translation: CASSLTGFAYEQYF. This chain joins TRBV12-3 or TRBV12-4 and TRBJ2-7; 7 positions agree with TRBD1. V trimming: 3 bases; J trimming: 2 bases; junction bases outside the gene matches: 4. CDR3 length: 14 amino acids.

This chain's CDR3 is CASSLVQNPTSPLHF. CDR3 DNA sequence: TGCGCCAGCAGCTTGGTACAGAATCCCACATCACCCCTCCACTTT. The genes are TRBV5-1 and TRBJ1-6; D not resolved. The germline gives CDR1 SGHRS, CDR2 YFSETQ. CDR3 length: 15 amino acids. Trimming removed 0 bases from V and 10 bases from J, with 14 bases in between. Full variable domain (outside the CDR3, taken from reference TRBV5-1 and TRBJ1-6): KAGVTQTPRYLIKTRGQQVTLSCSPISGHRSVSWYQQTPGQGLQFLFEYFSETQRNKGNFPGRFSGRQFSNSRSEMNVSTLELGDSALYLCASSLVQNPTSPLHFGNGTRLTVT.

This clonotype showed up just a few times. CDR3 residues: CASSATGVLNEKLFF. CDR3 nucleotide sequence: TGTGCCAGCAGTGCCACAGGGGTCCTTAATGAAAAACTGTTTTTT. The genes are TRBV28 and TRBJ1-4, with 7 bases aligning to TRBD1. The germline V gene has CDR1 MDHEN and CDR2 SYDVKM. Trimming cost V 5 bases and J 4 bases; bases outside gene matches: 7. CDR3 length equals 15 residues.

This sequence joins TRBV2 and TRBJ2-5; tentatively, D is TRBD1 or TRBD2 (5 bases each). CDR1 and CDR2 (germline): SNHLY, FYNNEI. This CDR3 is built from 15 residues. Trimming shortened V by 0 bases and J by 2 bases, and 10 bases separated the two germline ends. In DNA form, the CDR3 reads TGTGCCAGCAGTGAAGCAGTTTGGGGGCAAGAGACCCAGTACTTC. This sequence encodes CASSEAVWGQETQYF. Combining the CDR3 with reference TRBV2 and TRBJ2-5 gives the whole variable domain EPEVTQTPSHQVTQMGQEVILRCVPISNHLYFYWYRQILGQKVEFLVSFYNNEISEKSEIFDDQFSVERPDGSNFTLKIRSTKLEDSAMYFCASSEAVWGQETQYFGPGTRLLVL.

J is TRBJ2-5 and V is TRBV4-3; TRBD2 matches at 9 bases. The CDR3 length is 16 residues. Germline CDR1 reads LGHNA; CDR2 reads YSLEER. J lost 2 bases, V lost 4 bases, and 8 bases had no gene match. DNA for the CDR3: TGCGCCAGCAGCCCGACTAGCGGAGTGGGGCAAGAGACCCAGTACTTC. The encoded protein is CASSPTSGVGQETQYF.

As to this clonotype: A read error may explain this, as a much larger clone is one base away. The chain uses TRBV5-1 and TRBJ1-1, with D possibly being TRBD1 (5 bases). There are 13 residues in the CDR3. In germline, CDR1 is SGHRS, CDR2 YFSETQ. CDR3 in DNA: TGCGCCAGCAGCTCGGGACCTTCGGAGGAAGTTTTCTTT. The encoded protein is CASSSGPSEEVFF.

This clonotype was counted between two and nine times. The V and J genes are TRBV20-1 and TRBJ1-3; D is undetermined. This CDR3 comprises 15 residues. The V gene lost 4 bases and the J gene lost 4 bases, with 17 bases spanning the gap. Germline loops: CDR1 DFQATT, CDR2 SNEGSKA (reference sequence). The CDR3 sequence is CSATPPPGSGNTIYF. Here the CDR3 DNA reads TGCAGTGCTACGCCCCCCCCGGGATCGGGAAACACCATATATTTT.

The chain is built from TRBV7-8 and TRBJ1-5, with 7 positions matching TRBD1. The germline CDR1 and CDR2 sequences are SGHVS and FQNEAQ. This CDR3 contains 14 residues. V dropped 1 base and J dropped 11; count of bases not matched to a gene: 8. The CDR3 loop is CASSLDFEQGAQHF. The DNA for the CDR3 is TGTGCCAGCAGCTTAGATTTCGAGCAGGGGGCCCAGCATTTT.

This clonotype was recorded many times. The chain employs TRBV18 and TRBJ2-5; D possibly matches TRBD1 or TRBD2 (5 bases each). Germline V gene sequence: CDR1 KGHSH, CDR2 LQKENI. V gave up 0 bases and J gave up 1 base, with 9 bases separating them. This CDR3 has 15 amino acids. As DNA, the CDR3 is TGTGCCAGCTCACCACCGGGGGTTGGCCAAGAGACCCAGTACTTC. Protein product: CASSPPGVGQETQYF. Looking up the rest from reference TRBV18 and TRBJ2-5 gives the full variable domain: NAGVMQNPRHLVRRRGQEARLRCSPMKGHSHVYWYRQLPEEGLKFMVYLQKENIIDESGMPKERFSAEFPKEGPSILRIQQVVRGDSAAYFCASSPPGVGQETQYFGPGTRLLVL.